This T cell receptor (beta chain) was sequenced for a study of T cells and Merkel cell carcinoma outcomes. Sequencing used immunoSEQ multiplex PCR; TCRdb keeps in-frame clones, though not all of them. The sample has roughly 9,200 clones; less than 90% are singletons. On this clone itself: Its antigen is not identified.

Notes on the study in general: Repertoire plus T-cell density reportedly predicted Merkel cell carcinoma outcomes.

J was trimmed by 8 bases and V by 2 bases; bases with no gene match: 8. This CDR3 spans 14 amino acids. Germline CDR1 is SGHNT and CDR2 is YYREEE (reference sequence). Specimen: tumor tissue from Merkel cell carcinoma. The receptor was isolated from a human donor with Merkel cell carcinoma. The chain carries TRBV5-4 and TRBJ2-5; 8 positions agree with TRBD1. CDR3 sequence: CASSFGQGAETQYF. The CDR3 coding sequence is TGTGCCAGCAGCTTTGGGCAGGGGGCTGAAACCCAGTACTTC.